The rows below give T cell receptor beta chains drawn from one sample of a study of blood T cell repertoires in COVID-19. The repertoire was sequenced with immunoSEQ multiplex PCR; TCRdb's copy has only in-frame clones and lacks some. This table holds about 350,000 clones, 88% found once. The sequenced sample was PBMCs or T cells enriched from blood (not recorded which). The receptors derive from a woman aged 25 to 45 who had been exposed to COVID-19. The CDR3 runs from the conserved cysteine through the conserved F or W.

TRBJ2-4 | TRBV19 | CASGSGAAKNIQYF
TRBJ1-2 | TRBV30 | CAWSTGGYGYTF
TRBJ2-4 | TRBV29-1 | CSGRWAKNIQYF
TRBJ2-5 | TRBV6-5 | CASSPGLAGGETQYF
TRBJ2-7 | TRBV4-1 | CASSHTEGLAVGEQYF
TRBJ1-1 | TRBV7-9 | CASSLSLWGSFTEAFF
TRBJ2-1 | TRBV18 | CASSPQQGATSNEQFF
TRBJ2-2 | TRBV29-1 | CSVERATGELFF
TRBJ2-2 | TRBV6-5 | CASRTGTGELFF
TRBJ2-7 | TRBV5-1 | CASSLANPGGIEQYF
TRBJ2-5 | TRBV2 | CASRIGTVRETQYF
TRBJ2-3 | TRBV2 | CASSGGLSHTDTQYF
TRBJ2-2 | TRBV7-9 | CASSLGTGGPAGELFF
TRBJ2-7 | TRBV29-1 | CSVEGVGQGIDEQYF
TRBJ2-5 | TRBV4-2 | CASSQLQGVLQETQYF
TRBJ2-7 | TRBV7-6 | CASRLSGSAGEQYF
TRBJ1-4 | TRBV18 | CASSRDRERNEKLFF
TRBJ1-2 | TRBV19 | CASSIDRTGRGYTF
TRBJ1-5 | TRBV7-3 | CASSPRGGPQHF
TRBJ2-2 | TRBV9 | CASSAGLAGTGELFF
TRBJ1-3 | TRBV25-1 | CASRGGISGNTIYF
TRBJ1-5 | TRBV5-1 | CASSWFPGLNQPQHF
TRBJ1-2 | TRBV5-6 | CASSSYRGQGYGYTF
TRBJ2-5 | TRBV28 | CASTFQGVQETQYF
TRBJ2-2 | TRBV29-1 | CSVRNPGRGFTGELFF
TRBJ1-5 | TRBV18 | CASSPGGDDQPQHF
TRBJ2-1 | TRBV10-3 | CAISESAGLNEQFF
TRBJ2-7 | TRBV5-6 | CASSLYEGGFRPYEQYF
TRBJ2-7 | TRBV11-3 | CASSGPWQGAYYEQYF
TRBJ1-3 | TRBV14 | CASSHPWGQGDYSGNTIYF
TRBJ1-4 | TRBV19 | CASSIGTRGGEKLFF
TRBJ2-3 | TRBV27 | CASSDSSTILTTDTQYF
TRBJ1-1 | TRBV7-8 | CASSLGLRLNTEAFF
TRBJ2-7 | TRBV20-1 | CSAGLASEQYF
TRBJ1-5 | TRBV7-2 | CASSLVRGNQPQHF